These 32 T cell receptor beta chains were sequenced from one sample in a study of cytomegalovirus exposure and HLA in healthy donors. PCR primers comprised 60 Vbeta and 13 Jbeta primers. This table comes from immunoSEQ multiplex PCR, and its TCRdb copy is limited to in-frame clones, with some not included. Of about 160,000 clones in the sample, approximately 72% are singletons; the top ten hold approximately 2%. The specimen was PBMCs. These receptors were collected from a female donor in good health and CMV-seronegative.

The rearrangement joins TRBV5-6 to TRBJ1-1; 12 positions agree with TRBD1. Trimming at V came to 3 bases and at J to 1 base, leaving 4 bases not matched to a gene. Germline CDR1 and CDR2: SGHDT and YYEEEE. The CDR3 contains 16 residues. The CDR3 region has the DNA TGTGCCAGCAGCTCCGGGACAGGGGGCTGGAACACTGAAGCTTTCTTT. The encoded protein is CASSSGTGGWNTEAFF. Complete variable domain (other parts from reference TRBV5-6 and TRBJ1-1): DAGVTQSPTHLIKTRGQQVTLRCSPKSGHDTVSWYQQALGQGPQFIFQYYEEEERQRGNFPDRFSGHQFPNYSSELNVNALLLGDSALYLCASSSGTGGWNTEAFFGQGTRLTVV.

This chain connects TRBV19 to TRBJ1-2, with TRBD1 matching over 7 bases. Germline loops: CDR1 LNHDA, CDR2 SQIVND (reference sequence). V shed 7 bases and J 6 bases; nucleotides not matched to a gene: 8. This CDR3 contains 13 residues. The DNA for the CDR3 is TGTGCCAGTACTAGGACAGGATCTCATGGCTACACCTTC. Amino acids: CASTRTGSHGYTF.

The rearrangement uses TRBV21-1 and TRBJ2-1; the table calls TRBD2, which could not be checked here. TRBV21-1 is flagged as a pseudogene. This CDR3 contains 18 residues. The CDR3 protein is CASRKSLYASGRFDEQFF. As DNA, the CDR3 is TGTGCCAGCCGTAAGAGCCTTTACGCTAGCGGGAGGTTCGATGAGCAGTTCTTC.

The V gene is TRBV7-3, the J gene TRBJ2-7; weak D call: TRBD2 (6 bases). The germline V gene has CDR1 SGHTA and CDR2 FQGTGA. CDR3 size: 15 residues. V lost 5 bases and J 3 bases, leaving 17 bases between the germline ends. The DNA for the CDR3 is TGTGCCAGCAGCCCCGACCCAGGGACTCTCTACGAGCAGTACTTC. Translation: CASSPDPGTLYEQYF.

This chain connects TRBV19 to TRBJ1-1; the D is unclear. The CDR3 extends over 11 amino acids. The germline V gene encodes CDR1 LNHDA and CDR2 SQIVND (reference sequence). V was pared by 9 bases and J by 4 bases, with 9 bases between. CDR3 sequence: CASLRGTEAFF. The CDR3, as DNA: TGTGCCAGCCTCCGGGGCACTGAAGCTTTCTTT.

The chain joins TRBV5-1 to TRBJ1-1; 8 nucleotides agree with TRBD1. Unmatched junction bases numbered 2, after V lost 3 bases and J lost 1 base. CDR1 and CDR2 from the germline V gene are SGHRS and YFSETQ. There are 14 residues in the CDR3. The CDR3 is CASSWDRTNTEAFF. The CDR3 coding sequence is TGCGCCAGCAGCTGGGACAGGACGAACACTGAAGCTTTCTTT.

The V and J genes are TRBV5-4 and TRBJ2-7; 10 bases line up with TRBD1. Germline V gene sequence: CDR1 SGHNT, CDR2 YYREEE (reference sequence). Germline trimming cut 2 bases from V and 2 bases from J; bases unmatched to any gene: 1. The CDR3 sequence is 14 residues long. In DNA, the CDR3 is TGTGCCAGCAGCTTAGGGACAGGGGCCTACGAGCAGTACTTC. It specifies CASSLGTGAYEQYF.

The V and J genes are TRBV9 and TRBJ1-2, with 10 bases fitting TRBD1. The CDR3 loop spans 15 amino acids. In germline, CDR1 is SGDLS, CDR2 YYNGEE. Losses at the gene ends were 0 bases for V and 7 bases for J; bases not matched to a gene: 6. The DNA for the CDR3 is TGTGCCAGCAGCGTAGGCAGGACAGGGGGTAGTGGCTACACCTTC. This encodes CASSVGRTGGSGYTF.

This clone was seen a handful of times. The chain combines TRBV6-4 with TRBJ2-1; 14 bases fit TRBD2. Germline assignment: CDR1 MRHNA and CDR2 SNTAGT. After removal of 2 bases from V and 8 bases from J, the junction contained 2 bases not matched to a gene. The CDR3 sequence is 15 residues long. The CDR3 DNA reads TGTGCCAGCAGTGACGGGACTAGCGGGGGCCATGAGCAGTTCTTC. Protein: CASSDGTSGGHEQFF.

The gene calls are TRBV4-1 and TRBJ2-5, with D possibly being TRBD2 (5 bases). The DNA end is a closer match to TRBJ2-7, so the J assignment may be wrong. The CDR3 totals 14 residues. Germline assignment: CDR1 MGHRA and CDR2 YSYEKL. The CDR3 is CASSQAGRRYEQYF. In nucleotides, the CDR3 is TGCGCCAGCAGCCAAGCGGGAAGGAGGTACGAGCAGTACTTC.

The chain uses TRBV6-1 and TRBJ2-3; the D gene is possibly TRBD1 (6 bases). This CDR3 region has 13 residues. Germline CDR1 MNHNS, CDR2 SASEGT. Trimming shortened V by 11 bases and J by 0 bases, and 12 bases separated the two germline ends. The CDR3 protein is CASDGTSTDTQYF. CDR3 DNA sequence: TGTGCCTCGGACGGGACAAGCACAGATACGCAGTATTTT.

The chain is built from TRBV9 and TRBJ1-2; TRBD1 agrees at 8 bases. CDR1 is SGDLS, CDR2 YYNGEE, per germline. V lost 1 base to trimming and J lost 5 bases; unmatched junction nucleotides: 7. The CDR3 has 15 residues. CDR3 protein: CASSVYGQGRYGYTF. As DNA, the CDR3 is TGTGCCAGCAGCGTATACGGACAGGGTCGTTATGGCTACACCTTC.

The chain employs TRBV2 and TRBJ1-5, with D unresolved. Trimming shortened V by 5 bases and J by 1 base, and 12 bases separated the two germline ends. Germline V gene sequence: CDR1 SNHLY, CDR2 FYNNEI. The CDR3 consists of 15 residues. DNA for the CDR3: TGTGCCAGCAGTCGAACGAGTAGAAGCAATCAGCCCCAGCATTTT. It translates to CASSRTSRSNQPQHF.

Only a few counts were recorded for this clone. The rearrangement joins TRBV29-1 to TRBJ2-3; 11 positions match TRBD2. Germline values: CDR1 SQVTM, CDR2 ANQGSEA. The CDR3 consists of 15 residues. The V and J ends lost 6 bases and 7 bases, in that order; junction bases with no gene match: 12. The CDR3: CSVAGPSGRSYTQYF. As DNA, the CDR3 is TGCAGCGTAGCAGGTCCTAGCGGGAGGTCTTATACGCAGTATTTT.

The chain couples TRBV6-1 to TRBJ2-5, with D perhaps matching TRBD2 (5 bases). Trimming took 4 bases from V and 5 from J, leaving 11 bases between them. Germline CDR1 and CDR2: MNHNS and SASEGT. The CDR3 has 13 residues. The CDR3 DNA follows: TGTGCCAGCAGTGGGCTAGCCTCTGAGACCCAGTACTTC. Translating it yields CASSGLASETQYF.

The chain combines TRBV9 with TRBJ1-5; possible D gene TRBD1, 5 bases. CDR3 length equals 14 residues. Trimming stripped 3 bases from V and 5 bases from J, with 12 bases between. The germline gives CDR1 SGDLS, CDR2 YYNGEE. The CDR3, as DNA: TGTGCCAGCAGCGCGGCGACGGGGGATCAGCCCCAGCATTTT. Translating it yields CASSAATGDQPQHF.

The J gene is TRBJ2-2, the V gene TRBV7-8; 16 bases fit TRBD2. The length of the CDR3 is 16 residues. Losses at the gene ends were 11 bases for V and 4 bases for J; bases not matched to a gene: 7. CDR1 is SGHVS, CDR2 FQNEAQ, per germline. CDR3 coding DNA: TGTGCCGCCGGGACTAGCGGGGGGGTGGGCACCGGGGAGCTGTTTTTT. This codes for CAAGTSGGVGTGELFF.

This clone was found a few times. The V and J genes are TRBV7-9 and TRBJ2-3; 8 nucleotides line up with TRBD2. CDR1 and CDR2 (germline): SEHNR, FQNEAQ (reference sequence). CDR3 length: 15 residues. Losses at the gene ends were 4 bases for V and 2 bases for J; bases not matched to a gene: 5. The CDR3 nucleotides are TGTGCCAGCAGCTCCTCGGGAGGGGTCACAGATACGCAGTATTTT. Protein product: CASSSSGGVTDTQYF.

The chain's CDR3 is CASSNNNQPQHF. DNA for the CDR3: TGTGCCAGCAGCAATAATAATCAGCCCCAGCATTTT. The genes are TRBV7-9 and TRBJ1-5; D is unresolved. Germline-derived CDR1 and CDR2 are SEHNR and FQNEAQ (reference sequence). V dropped 5 bases and J dropped 4 bases, with 6 bases sitting between them. This CDR3 region has 12 residues.

The J gene is TRBJ2-2, the V gene TRBV18; 9 bases map to TRBD2. The CDR3 totals 16 residues. J lost 2 bases, V lost 3 bases, and 4 bases had no gene match. Germline V gene sequence: CDR1 KGHSH, CDR2 LQKENI. Written as DNA, the CDR3 is TGTGCCAGCTCACCCACTAGCGGGCGCAACACCGGGGAGCTGTTTTTT. Translating it yields CASSPTSGRNTGELFF.

The rearrangement joins TRBV5-1 to TRBJ1-1; a possible D gene is TRBD1 (5 bases). CDR1 is SGHRS and CDR2 is YFSETQ in the germline V gene. This CDR3 has 15 residues. V gave up 2 bases and J gave up 4 bases, with 15 bases separating them. CDR3 protein: CASSFLSGGTTEAFF. CDR3 DNA: TGCGCCAGCAGCTTCCTGTCCGGGGGTACCACTGAAGCTTTCTTT.

The chain has TRBV10-3 and TRBJ2-7, with 11 bases matching TRBD2. Germline V lookup: CDR1 ENHRY, CDR2 SYGVKD. The CDR3 is made up of 13 amino acids. With 6 bases clipped from V and 7 bases from J, the junction kept 5 bases outside the gene matches. The CDR3 reads CAIRASGGQEQYF. The CDR3 DNA follows: TGTGCCATCAGGGCTAGCGGGGGGCAAGAGCAGTACTTC.

The J gene is TRBJ2-2, the V gene TRBV6-6; possibly TRBD2 for D (6 bases). The CDR3 is made up of 16 amino acids. Germline V lookup: CDR1 MNHNY, CDR2 SVGAGI (reference sequence). Trimming took off 5 bases at V and 5 bases at J, with 18 bases between the two ends. CDR3 DNA: TGTGCCAGCAGTCCGATCAGGGACTCCTATACCGGGGAGCTGTTTTTT. It encodes CASSPIRDSYTGELFF.

The chain combines TRBV5-6 with TRBJ2-3; 10 bases map to TRBD2. Germline loops: CDR1 SGHDT, CDR2 YYEEEE. The CDR3 has 17 amino acids. Losses at the gene ends were 0 bases for V and 2 bases for J; bases not matched to a gene: 6. The CDR3 nucleotides are TGTGCCAGCAGCTTGGCCCTAGCGGGGGCGCCCACAGATACGCAGTATTTT. It translates to CASSLALAGAPTDTQYF. Looking up the rest from reference TRBV5-6 and TRBJ2-3 gives the full variable domain: DAGVTQSPTHLIKTRGQQVTLRCSPKSGHDTVSWYQQALGQGPQFIFQYYEEEERQRGNFPDRFSGHQFPNYSSELNVNALLLGDSALYLCASSLALAGAPTDTQYFGPGTRLTVL.

The rearrangement links TRBV5-6 to TRBJ2-7; D remains ambiguous. Between the trimmed V and J ends, which lost 6 bases and 3 bases, there was a span of 7 bases. The CDR3 extends over 11 amino acids. CDR1 is SGHDT, CDR2 YYEEEE, per germline. DNA of the CDR3: TGTGCCAGCACCAAACTCTACGAGCAGTACTTC. Residues: CASTKLYEQYF.

This clone is medium-sized by share. This sequence joins TRBV6-4 and TRBJ2-1; 13 nucleotides agree with TRBD2. Trimming removed 4 bases from V and 6 bases from J; junction bases left unmatched: 0. Germline V gene sequence: CDR1 MRHNA, CDR2 SNTAGT. This CDR3 is built from 14 residues. The CDR3: CASSGTSGSNEQFF. CDR3 coding DNA: TGTGCCAGCAGTGGGACTAGCGGGAGCAATGAGCAGTTCTTC.

V and J are TRBV2 and TRBJ2-3; 10 bases map to TRBD2. This CDR3 has 14 residues. J lost 3 bases, V lost 8 bases, and 5 bases had no gene match. CDR1 is SNHLY and CDR2 is FYNNEI in the germline V gene. The CDR3 reads CASRGTSETDTQYF. CDR3 nucleotides: TGTGCCAGCCGAGGGACTAGCGAAACAGATACGCAGTATTTT.

In this sample, this clone turned up a few times. The rearrangement uses TRBV7-9 and TRBJ1-1; possible D gene TRBD1, 5 bases. V was pared by 5 bases and J by 0 bases, with 10 bases between. The V gene's germline CDR1 is SEHNR and CDR2 FQNEAQ (reference sequence). CDR3 size: 14 residues. This CDR3 reads CASSVTAMNTEAFF. The CDR3, as DNA: TGTGCCAGCAGCGTGACAGCTATGAACACTGAAGCTTTCTTT.

J is TRBJ2-7 and V is TRBV6-1, with TRBD2 matching over 15 bases. The CDR3 length is 13 residues. The V gene end was trimmed by 8 bases and the J gene end by 7 bases; junction bases not matched to a gene: 3. CDR1 and CDR2 (germline): MNHNS, SASEGT. The CDR3 DNA follows: TGTGCCAGCGGGACTAGCGGGAGGCCAGAGCAGTACTTC. It translates to CASGTSGRPEQYF.

The chain's CDR3 is CASSLVGDNEQFF. CDR3 bases: TGTGCCAGCAGCTTGGTCGGTGACAATGAGCAGTTCTTC. V gene TRBV5-6 combines with J gene TRBJ2-1; D is unresolved. Trimming pared 0 bases from V and 5 bases from J, leaving 6 bases between. Germline values: CDR1 SGHDT, CDR2 YYEEEE. The CDR3 is made up of 13 amino acids.

This sequence joins TRBV10-1 and TRBJ2-1; perhaps TRBD1 as D (6 bases). The germline V and J ends were trimmed by 9 bases and 8 bases, with 17 bases remaining between them. The CDR3 contains 13 residues. CDR1 and CDR2 (germline): WNHNN, SYGVQD (reference sequence). The CDR3 DNA reads TGCGCCAGTCCGATACAGGGTAGGCATGAGCAGTTCTTC. Translation gives CASPIQGRHEQFF.

The J gene is TRBJ2-7, the V gene TRBV5-1, with D perhaps matching TRBD1 (6 bases). The CDR3 consists of 14 residues. With 0 bases removed from V and 2 bases from J, the gap between germline ends came to 9 bases. Per germline, CDR1 SGHRS and CDR2 YFSETQ. The CDR3 DNA reads TGCGCCAGCAGCTTGGCGACAGGTACCTACGAGCAGTACTTC. Translating gives CASSLATGTYEQYF.